Presented here are 19 T cell receptor beta chains from one specimen sequenced in a study of shared T cell receptors in the human thymus. Assay: immunoSEQ multiplex PCR; the TCRdb copy retains only in-frame clones and omits some. The profile shows about 730,000 clones, approximately 85% of them singletons. The data were also submitted as part of a second study, on human thymus T cells.

Material: thymocytes. The receptor source for this set is a girl under three years old with a congenital heart defect.

DNA of the CDR3: TGTGCCAGCAGTTTAGACAGGGGGCTCGGAAACACCATATATTTT. Translated: CASSLDRGLGNTIYF. This chain connects TRBV6-5 to TRBJ1-3; 10 bases fit TRBD1. V shed 4 bases and J 4 bases; nucleotides not matched to a gene: 4. Germline CDR1 and CDR2: MNHEY and SVGAGI. CDR3 length: 15 amino acids.

The CDR3 spells CASWPLQGNFF. The CDR3 nucleotides read TGTGCCAGCTGGCCTCTACAGGGGAATTTCTTT. V and J are TRBV2 and TRBJ1-1; 7 nucleotides line up with TRBD1. The V segment lost 8 bases and the J segment 13 bases; nucleotides outside the gene matches: 10. Germline CDR1 and CDR2: SNHLY and FYNNEI. This CDR3 has 11 residues.

The V gene is TRBV5-1, the J gene TRBJ2-7, with a tentative D call TRBD2 (6 bases). V was clipped by 2 bases and J by 4 bases, with 16 bases between them. This CDR3 spans 15 amino acids. Germline V CDR1 and CDR2: SGHRS, YFSETQ. For the CDR3, the DNA is TGCGCCAGCAGCTTATCGGGGGAATATAATTACGAGCAGTACTTC. This sequence encodes CASSLSGEYNYEQYF.

DNA of the CDR3: TGTGCCAGCAGTTTAACAGGGGGCAACTATGGCTACACCTTC. It encodes CASSLTGGNYGYTF. The V and J genes are TRBV27 and TRBJ1-2; 9 bases fit TRBD1. This CDR3 is 14 amino acids long. Per germline, CDR1 MNHEY and CDR2 SMNVEV (reference sequence). J lost 2 bases, V lost 2 bases, and 0 bases had no gene match.

This clone was detected a few times. V gene TRBV19 combines with J gene TRBJ1-5, with TRBD1 identical over 9 bases. This CDR3 is 15 amino acids long. Germline assignment: CDR1 LNHDA and CDR2 SQIVND (reference sequence). V lost 6 bases and J lost 2; bases outside the gene matches: 5. The CDR3 DNA sequence: TGTGCCAGTAGCCACCGGACAGGGGGCAATCAGCCCCAGCATTTT. As protein: CASSHRTGGNQPQHF. Combining the CDR3 with reference TRBV19 and TRBJ1-5 gives the whole variable domain DGGITQSPKYLFRKEGQNVTLSCEQNLNHDAMYWYRQDPGQGLRLIYYSQIVNDFQKGDIAEGYSVSREKKESFPLTVTSAQKNPTAFYLCASSHRTGGNQPQHFGDGTRLSIL.

Only a few counts were recorded for this clone. The chain carries TRBV28 and TRBJ2-4; 10 nucleotides line up with TRBD1. V lost 5 bases, J lost 1 base, and 8 bases stayed unmatched. The CDR3 loop spans 17 amino acids. Germline V gene lookup returns CDR1 MDHEN and CDR2 SYDVKM. The CDR3 DNA is TGTGCCAGCAGTAACCGGGACAGGGGAATGGCCAAAAACATTCAGTACTTC. Translating gives CASSNRDRGMAKNIQYF.

The chain employs TRBV6-1 and TRBJ1-5; no definite D call. CDR1 and CDR2 (germline): MNHNS, SASEGT. V lost 4 bases and J 2 bases, leaving 9 bases between the germline ends. The CDR3 runs to 14 residues. CDR3 sequence: CASSVGDGNQPQHF. Written as DNA, the CDR3 is TGTGCCAGCAGTGTCGGGGATGGCAATCAGCCCCAGCATTTT.

This clone was found a few times. The chain recombines TRBV18 with TRBJ2-2, with 8 bases that match TRBD1. The CDR3 runs to 14 residues. J gave up 3 bases and V 6 bases, and 3 bases lay outside the gene matches. Per germline, CDR1 KGHSH and CDR2 LQKENI. The DNA for the CDR3 is TGTGCCAGCTCTCAACAGGGGGACACCGGGGAGCTGTTTTTT. Encoded protein: CASSQQGDTGELFF.

This chain joins TRBV4-1 and TRBJ2-5, with TRBD2 as a possible D gene (5 bases). Trimming took off 2 bases at V and 4 bases at J, with 14 bases between the two ends. The CDR3 sequence is 15 residues long. CDR1 and CDR2 (germline): MGHRA, YSYEKL. CDR3 bases: TGCGCCAGCAGCCAAACGGTGGGAGTCCGAGAGACCCAGTACTTC. This codes for CASSQTVGVRETQYF.

This sequence joins TRBV28 and TRBJ2-5, with TRBD2 matching over 7 bases. The CDR3 consists of 20 residues. CDR1 and CDR2 from the germline V gene are MDHEN and SYDVKM. V trimming: 5 bases; J trimming: 3 bases; junction bases outside the gene matches: 24. CDR3 nucleotide sequence: TGTGCCAGCAGTCCAACCAGGGATGTGTGGGAACTAGCGAGGGAAGAGACCCAGTACTTC. As protein: CASSPTRDVWELAREETQYF.

The chain is built from TRBV28 and TRBJ1-3; 8 bases align to TRBD1. This CDR3 is 17 amino acids long. V trimming: 2 bases; J trimming: 0 bases; junction bases outside the gene matches: 6. Looked up from germline, CDR1 is MDHEN and CDR2 is SYDVKM. This CDR3 is CASSLPDRALSGNTIYF. The CDR3 DNA reads TGTGCCAGCAGTTTACCGGACAGGGCTCTCTCTGGAAACACCATATATTTT.

The rearrangement links TRBV27 to TRBJ2-1; TRBD2 agrees at 7 bases. With 2 bases clipped from V and 8 bases from J, the junction kept 12 bases outside the gene matches. This CDR3 spans 16 amino acids. Germline V gene data show CDR1 as MNHEY and CDR2 as SMNVEV (reference sequence). The CDR3 DNA sequence: TGTGCCAGCAGTTTACTCGGGGGAGGGTCCATCGATGAGCAGTTCTTC. This sequence encodes CASSLLGGGSIDEQFF.

This clone was seen only a few times. V is TRBV4-3 and J is TRBJ1-1; a weak D match, TRBD1 (6 bases). This CDR3 has 15 amino acids. Germline V gene sequence: CDR1 LGHNA, CDR2 YSLEER. V lost 8 bases and J 1 base, leaving 17 bases between the germline ends. CDR3 sequence: CASRHQTGTNTEAFF. CDR3 nucleotides: TGCGCCAGCCGGCACCAGACAGGAACGAACACTGAAGCTTTCTTT.

The sample holds a few counts of this clone. The genes are TRBV6-5 and TRBJ1-2; tentatively, D is TRBD1 (6 bases). The CDR3 runs 12 residues. The V gene's germline CDR1 is MNHEY and CDR2 SVGAGI. V was cut by 7 bases and J by 3 bases, with 9 bases left in between. CDR3 residues: CASKGGDYGYTF. In nucleotides, the CDR3 is TGTGCCAGCAAGGGGGGGGACTATGGCTACACCTTC.

The rearrangement uses TRBV5-5 and TRBJ2-6, with a tentative D call TRBD1 (6 bases). The CDR3 runs 17 residues. V was shortened by 4 bases and J by 0 bases, with 14 bases between the two germline ends. Germline V gives CDR1 SGHKS, CDR2 YYEKEE (reference sequence). The CDR3 sequence is CASSTNTGFSGANVLTF. CDR3 sequence (DNA): TGTGCCAGCAGCACAAACACAGGGTTCTCTGGGGCCAACGTCCTGACTTTC.

The chain is built from TRBV7-9 and TRBJ1-6; 7 nucleotides align to TRBD1. Germline trimming cut 7 bases from V and 7 bases from J; bases unmatched to any gene: 10. Per the germline V gene, CDR1 is SEHNR and CDR2 is FQNEAQ (reference sequence). This CDR3 contains 15 residues. For the CDR3, the DNA is TGTGCCAGCACCCCATCAGACAGGGAAAATTCACCCCTCCACTTT. It specifies CASTPSDRENSPLHF.

This chain connects TRBV4-1 to TRBJ2-1; 16 nucleotides line up with TRBD2. V lost 5 bases, J lost 9 bases, and 10 bases stayed unmatched. From germline, CDR1 is MGHRA and CDR2 YSYEKL. The CDR3 totals 17 residues. The CDR3 here is CASSEGLAGGPPVEQFF. DNA of the CDR3: TGCGCCAGCAGCGAGGGACTAGCGGGGGGGCCTCCGGTTGAGCAGTTCTTC.

This clone was picked up one time. The V call is TRBV6-5, the J call TRBJ2-3; 12 bases agree with TRBD2. Germline CDR1 MNHEY, CDR2 SVGAGI. With V trimmed by 3 bases and J by 5 bases, 3 bases remained unmatched. The length of the CDR3 is 15 residues. The CDR3, as DNA: TGTGCCAGCAGTTATCGACTAGCGGGGGAAGATACGCAGTATTTT. It yields the protein CASSYRLAGEDTQYF.

The sample holds one count of this clone. The chain has TRBV4-1 and TRBJ1-6; tentatively, D is TRBD1 (5 bases). The germline V gene has CDR1 MGHRA and CDR2 YSYEKL. V gave up 4 bases and J gave up 2 bases, with 21 bases separating them. CDR3 length equals 19 residues. The CDR3 bases are TGCGCCAGCAGCCCCCCTCAGGGCGCCGAGTTTGCCTATAATTCACCCCTCCACTTT. This translates into CASSPPQGAEFAYNSPLHF.